A single sample is the source of the 2 T cell receptor beta chains below, sequenced in a study of response to subunit inactivated influenza vaccine (dated by TCRdb to the late 2010s). Library method: RT-PCR. Sequencing took place on an Illumina HiSeq 2500. Clones were called with MiXCR by TCRdb after fastp trimmed the public reads at Q25, and only in-frame beta chains were retained. Rows are unified per CDR3 protein, each entry keeping the most common DNA and genes. The sample profile shows more than 600,000 distinct CDR3 sequences; about a fifth of them were found once. The top ten clonotypes cover 11% of the sample. The source material was PBMCs from blood, sampled about 5 days after vaccination. Source of these receptors: a man in his fifties who received an inactivated influenza vaccine. Donor details come from another sample of the same person, matched by shared clones.

This clonotype came up a few times. V usage is TRBV20-1 and J usage is TRBJ2-3, with no clear D. The CDR3 sequence is 12 residues long. From germline, CDR1 is DFQATT and CDR2 SNEGSKA (reference sequence). Trimming took off 5 bases at V and 2 bases at J, with 8 bases between the two ends. CDR3: CSAPQVTDTQYF. In DNA form, the CDR3 reads TGCAGTGCTCCCCAGGTCACAGATACGCAGTATTTT.

The gene calls are TRBV20-1 and TRBJ2-5; TRBD2 might be the D (6 bases). Germline V gives CDR1 DFQATT, CDR2 SNEGSKA (reference sequence). This CDR3 has 14 amino acids. The germline V and J ends were trimmed by 5 bases and 4 bases, with 17 bases remaining between them. For the CDR3, the DNA is TGCAGTGCTCTGGCGGGGCAGGGCGGAGAGACCCAGTACTTC. Amino acid sequence: CSALAGQGGETQYF.